Below, one T cell receptor (beta chain) is given with its context. This entry belongs to a study of blood T cell repertoires in COVID-19. Study in general: Sources were T cells, B-cell-depleted T cells, or PBMCs; the material itself was cDNA or gDNA.

Participants came from around 25 US areas, aged roughly 18 to 100 years. Categorization into cohorts depended on clinical history that participants reported. In the original processing: Counts of nucleated cells, estimated from reference gene primer amplification, were obtained. This table comes from immunoSEQ multiplex PCR, and its TCRdb copy is limited to in-frame clones, with some not included. For V, J and clone size, that table is used; D and trimming come from the DNA. The table has roughly 170,000 clones, about 72% seen once; the top ten hold about 18%. The V end was cut by 8 bases, the J end by 8 bases, with 18 bases between. Germline CDR1 and CDR2: SNHLY and FYNNEI. This CDR3 region has 13 residues.

The receptor was isolated from a woman aged 45-59 years who had recovered from COVID-19. Sample: PBMCs or T cells enriched from blood (not recorded which). The rearrangement joins TRBV2 to TRBJ1-2; D is unresolved. The CDR3 nucleotides read TGTGCCAGCGATGCGAACCGGGCGGGGGGCTACACCTTC. Translated, it gives CASDANRAGGYTF.